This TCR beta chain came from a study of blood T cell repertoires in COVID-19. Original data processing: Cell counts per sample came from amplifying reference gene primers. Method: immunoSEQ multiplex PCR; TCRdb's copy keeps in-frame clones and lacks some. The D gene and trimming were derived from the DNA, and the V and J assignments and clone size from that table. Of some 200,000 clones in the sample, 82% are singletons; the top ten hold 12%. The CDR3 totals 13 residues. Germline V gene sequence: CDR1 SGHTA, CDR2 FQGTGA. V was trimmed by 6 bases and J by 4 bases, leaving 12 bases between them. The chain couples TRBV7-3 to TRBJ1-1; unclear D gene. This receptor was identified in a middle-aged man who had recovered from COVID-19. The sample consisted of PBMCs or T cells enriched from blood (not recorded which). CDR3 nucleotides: TGTGCCAGCAGTTCGAGACGGGGCACTGAAGCTTTCTTT. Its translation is CASSSRRGTEAFF.